The 30 T cell receptor beta chains below all came from one sample that was sequenced in a study of immune cell composition in non-small cell lung cancer. The normal lung sample lay at least 3 cm, and maximally far, from the tumour. Produced via immunoSEQ multiplex PCR; TCRdb's table is partial and in-frame only. The table includes some 2,000 clones, about 70% detected once. Sequencing was carried out using non-adjacent lung tissue. All receptors come from a human donor with non-small cell lung cancer.

This clone was counted a single time. The genes are TRBV9 and TRBJ2-5, with D perhaps TRBD1 (7 bases). The J call could be wrong; TRBJ2-7 is a better fit for the DNA end. Germline CDR1 SGDLS, CDR2 YYNGEE. The CDR3 runs 14 residues. The CDR3 DNA follows: TGTGCCAGCAGCGTAGGACAGGGAGGCTACGAGCAGTACTTC. Protein product: CASSVGQGGYEQYF.

This chain joins TRBV11-3 and TRBJ2-7; the match to TRBD1 covers 9 bases. CDR3 size: 16 residues. J gave up 4 bases and V 2 bases, and 9 bases lay outside the gene matches. Germline-derived CDR1 and CDR2 are SGHNT and YENEEA. The CDR3 loop reads CASSLMGQGSAYEQYF. As DNA, the CDR3 is TGTGCCAGCAGCTTAATGGGACAGGGATCAGCGTACGAGCAGTACTTC.

The genes are TRBV9 and TRBJ2-3; D remains ambiguous. There are 12 residues in the CDR3. Germline V gene lookup returns CDR1 SGDLS and CDR2 YYNGEE. Trimming took 1 base from V and 2 from J, leaving 2 bases between them. CDR3 in amino acids: CASSVLTDTQYF. CDR3 sequence (DNA): TGTGCCAGCAGCGTACTCACAGATACGCAGTATTTT.

CDR3 protein: CAISPSEETQYF. CDR3 DNA: TGTGCCATCAGCCCTAGCGAAGAGACCCAGTACTTC. The chain has TRBV10-3 and TRBJ2-5, with D possibly TRBD2 on 6 matching bases. V lost 6 bases, J lost 3 bases, and 8 bases lay in between. The CDR3 is 12 amino acids. Germline values: CDR1 ENHRY, CDR2 SYGVKD.

The V gene is TRBV6-5, the J gene TRBJ2-3; D perhaps matches TRBD2 (7 bases). CDR1 and CDR2 (germline): MNHEY, SVGAGI. The CDR3 covers 13 residues. The V end lost 8 bases, the J end lost 3 bases, and 12 bases lay between the germline ends. CDR3 in DNA: TGTGCCAGCCGACGGGGGGCAACAGATACGCAGTATTTT. This codes for CASRRGATDTQYF.

This clone was picked up one time. The V and J genes are TRBV5-1 and TRBJ1-1; 7 nucleotides line up with TRBD1. Unmatched junction bases numbered 2, after V lost 2 bases and J lost 4 bases. The CDR3 totals 13 residues. CDR1 SGHRS and CDR2 YFSETQ come from the germline V gene. DNA of the CDR3: TGCGCCAGCAGCTTAACAGGGGCCACTGAAGCTTTCTTT. Translating it yields CASSLTGATEAFF. Based on the CDR3 plus reference TRBV5-1 and TRBJ1-1, the full variable domain is KAGVTQTPRYLIKTRGQQVTLSCSPISGHRSVSWYQQTPGQGLQFLFEYFSETQRNKGNFPGRFSGRQFSNSRSEMNVSTLELGDSALYLCASSLTGATEAFFGQGTRLTVV.

The chain combines TRBV7-9 with TRBJ2-1, with TRBD2 identical over 8 bases. Trimming removed 10 bases from V and 0 bases from J; junction bases left unmatched: 11. CDR1 is SEHNR and CDR2 is FQNEAQ in the germline V gene (reference sequence). CDR3 length equals 16 residues. As DNA, the CDR3 is TGTGCCATCCCAATTGTAGCGGGGCACTCCTACAATGAGCAGTTCTTC. Residues: CAIPIVAGHSYNEQFF.

This chain links TRBV13 with TRBJ2-1; TRBD2 agrees at 12 bases. The CDR3 consists of 17 residues. Trimming cost V 5 bases and J 4 bases; bases outside gene matches: 9. Germline lookup yields CDR1 PRHDT and CDR2 FYEKMQ (reference sequence). CDR3 in DNA: TGTGCCAGCAGCCGGTCCACTAGCGGGGGGCCTTACAATGAGCAGTTCTTC. Residues: CASSRSTSGGPYNEQFF.

The V and J genes are TRBV19 and TRBJ2-3, with D perhaps TRBD2 (6 bases). The CDR3 contains 17 residues. CDR1 is LNHDA, CDR2 SQIVND, per germline (reference sequence). V lost 0 bases and J lost 6, with 19 bases in between. The CDR3 bases are TGTGCCAGTAGTATAGATCTTGGGGCGGCCGCGGGGGATACGCAGTATTTT. Amino acids: CASSIDLGAAAGDTQYF.

The chain has TRBV10-1 and TRBJ1-2; maybe TRBD1 (5 bases). The germline CDR1 and CDR2 sequences are WNHNN and SYGVQD (reference sequence). The CDR3 sequence is 12 residues long. Trimming cost V 5 bases and J 6 bases, with 10 bases left between them. The DNA for the CDR3 is TGCGCCAGCAGTTCCCAGGGTCATGGCTACACCTTC. Protein sequence: CASSSQGHGYTF.

V is TRBV6-5 and J is TRBJ1-4; the D gene is possibly TRBD1 (5 bases). CDR1 MNHEY and CDR2 SVGAGI come from the germline V gene. V dropped 0 bases and J dropped 2 bases, with 10 bases sitting between them. The CDR3 loop spans 16 amino acids. The CDR3 loop reads CASSYSGGSTNEKLFF. CDR3 coding DNA: TGTGCCAGCAGTTACTCGGGGGGATCTACTAATGAAAAACTGTTTTTT.

The chain carries TRBV5-1 and TRBJ2-2; D remains unclear. Trimming pared 0 bases from V and 2 bases from J, leaving 8 bases between. The V gene's germline CDR1 is SGHRS and CDR2 YFSETQ. The length of the CDR3 is 15 residues. The CDR3 spells CASSLGAINTGELFF. The CDR3 DNA sequence: TGCGCCAGCAGCTTGGGGGCGATAAACACCGGGGAGCTGTTTTTT.

This clone has only a few counts. The chain links TRBV7-3 to TRBJ2-7; D may be TRBD2 (6 bases). Trimming left V 6 bases short and J 3 bases short, with 12 bases between. The CDR3 extends over 13 amino acids. CDR1 SGHTA and CDR2 FQGTGA come from the germline V gene. CDR3 nucleotides: TGTGCCAGCAGTTCCATGGGGGGCTACGAGCAGTACTTC. The encoded protein is CASSSMGGYEQYF.

As to this clone: Other DNA sequences within the sample encode an identical CDR3. V gene TRBV7-2 combines with J gene TRBJ2-5; possibly TRBD2 for D (6 bases). V was cut by 2 bases and J by 2 bases, with 9 bases left in between. Looked up from germline, CDR1 is SGHTA and CDR2 is FQGNSA. The CDR3 spans 14 residues. The DNA of the CDR3 is TGTGCCAGCAGCTTAATCGCGGGACAAGAGACCCAGTACTTC. Translating it yields CASSLIAGQETQYF.

This sequence joins TRBV11-3 and TRBJ1-4; 11 bases agree with TRBD1. CDR1 is SGHNT and CDR2 is YENEEA in the germline V gene. CDR3 length equals 15 residues. V lost 5 bases to trimming and J lost 6 bases; unmatched junction nucleotides: 5. The CDR3 region is CASSPGQGADEKLFF. The CDR3 DNA sequence: TGTGCCAGCAGCCCAGGACAGGGGGCTGATGAAAAACTGTTTTTT. Variable domain in full (rest from reference TRBV11-3 and TRBJ1-4): EAGVVQSPRYKIIEKKQPVAFWCNPISGHNTLYWYLQNLGQGPELLIRYENEEAVDDSQLPKDRFSAERLKGVDSTLKIQPAELGDSAVYLCASSPGQGADEKLFFGSGTQLSVL.

The chain recombines TRBV6-5 with TRBJ1-1, with 9 bases identical to TRBD1. V lost 6 bases, J lost 1 base, and 3 bases stayed unmatched. In germline, CDR1 is MNHEY, CDR2 SVGAGI. The CDR3 covers 14 residues. Here the CDR3 reads CASSLQGANTEAFF. The CDR3 DNA follows: TGTGCCAGCAGCCTACAGGGGGCGAACACTGAAGCTTTCTTT.

The table lists this clone with a count of one. This chain uses TRBV11-2 with TRBJ2-3; maybe TRBD1 (6 bases). CDR1 is SGHAT and CDR2 is FQNNGV in the germline V gene. The CDR3 runs 11 residues. V was pared by 7 bases and J by 14 bases, with 16 bases between. The CDR3: CASTSATGTYF. CDR3 DNA: TGTGCCAGCACCTCGGCTACAGGGACGTATTTT.

CDR3 bases: TGTGCCAGCCTTGTGGAGGGCCTGAACACTGAAGCTTTCTTT. As protein: CASLVEGLNTEAFF. The chain is built from TRBV2 and TRBJ1-1; D is ambiguous. The CDR3 is 14 residues long. Trimming removed 8 bases from V and 0 bases from J, with 13 bases in between. Germline V lookup: CDR1 SNHLY, CDR2 FYNNEI.

V and J are TRBV19 and TRBJ1-1; D is undetermined. This CDR3 is built from 14 residues. The germline V gene encodes CDR1 LNHDA and CDR2 SQIVND (reference sequence). V lost 1 base, J lost 5 bases, and 11 bases lay in between. CDR3 in DNA: TGTGCCAGTAGTATAGTGGGTATGCGGACTGAAGCTTTCTTT. Encoded protein: CASSIVGMRTEAFF.

This clone was seen more than once but under ten times. The rearrangement links TRBV6-1 to TRBJ1-1; tentatively, D is TRBD1 (5 bases). This CDR3 is built from 15 residues. The germline V and J ends were trimmed by 1 base and 6 bases, with 15 bases remaining between them. Looked up from germline, CDR1 is MNHNS and CDR2 is SASEGT. CDR3 region: CASSEGSRGIPEAFF. CDR3 nucleotides: TGTGCCAGCAGTGAAGGTAGTAGGGGAATCCCTGAAGCTTTCTTT.

The CDR3 DNA follows: TGTGCCAGTAGTCAGACCCAGGGCAATGAGCAGTTCTTC. Its translation is CASSQTQGNEQFF. The chain joins TRBV19 to TRBJ2-1, with D perhaps TRBD1 (5 bases). This CDR3 contains 13 residues. Per germline, CDR1 LNHDA and CDR2 SQIVND (reference sequence). V was clipped by 5 bases and J by 6 bases, with 11 bases between them. Using reference TRBV19 and TRBJ2-1 for the parts outside the CDR3, the full variable domain is DGGITQSPKYLFRKEGQNVTLSCEQNLNHDAMYWYRQDPGQGLRLIYYSQIVNDFQKGDIAEGYSVSREKKESFPLTVTSAQKNPTAFYLCASSQTQGNEQFFGPGTRLTVL.

The chain employs TRBV19 and TRBJ1-5, with D hard to call. Germline V CDR1 and CDR2: LNHDA, SQIVND (reference sequence). The CDR3 sequence is 14 residues long. Trimming pared 0 bases from V and 8 bases from J, leaving 11 bases between. The CDR3 loop is CASSIDLGREPQHF. For the CDR3, the DNA is TGTGCCAGTAGTATAGACCTGGGTCGGGAGCCCCAGCATTTT. The variable domain in full, with the rest retrieved from reference TRBV19 and TRBJ1-5, is DGGITQSPKYLFRKEGQNVTLSCEQNLNHDAMYWYRQDPGQGLRLIYYSQIVNDFQKGDIAEGYSVSREKKESFPLTVTSAQKNPTAFYLCASSIDLGREPQHFGDGTRLSIL.

As regards this clone: At one end, the junction sequence differs from germline, possibly due to a read error. V is TRBV5-1 and J is TRBJ1-6; D is possibly TRBD1 (5 bases). The CDR3 consists of 15 residues. The germline V gene has CDR1 SGHRS and CDR2 YFSETQ. This CDR3 is CASSLATGVDSPLHF. The CDR3 DNA follows: TGTGCCAGCAGCTTGGCAACGGGGGTAGATTCACCCCTCCACTTT.

The chain carries TRBV6-1 and TRBJ1-2; D unresolved. Germline V lookup: CDR1 MNHNS, CDR2 SASEGT. The CDR3 extends over 11 amino acids. Trimming took off 6 bases at V and 7 bases at J, with 9 bases between the two ends. The CDR3 reads CASSQAGGYTF. The CDR3 DNA sequence: TGTGCCAGCAGCCAGGCTGGTGGCTACACCTTC.

V is TRBV5-1 and J is TRBJ2-7, with TRBD2 identical over 7 bases. The CDR3 is 14 amino acids. Germline V gives CDR1 SGHRS, CDR2 YFSETQ. The V segment lost 4 bases and the J segment 3 bases; nucleotides outside the gene matches: 7. Here the CDR3 reads CASSRDYDNYEQYF. The CDR3 nucleotides read TGCGCCAGCAGCCGGGACTATGACAACTACGAGCAGTACTTC. Using reference TRBV5-1 and TRBJ2-7 for the parts outside the CDR3, the full variable domain is KAGVTQTPRYLIKTRGQQVTLSCSPISGHRSVSWYQQTPGQGLQFLFEYFSETQRNKGNFPGRFSGRQFSNSRSEMNVSTLELGDSALYLCASSRDYDNYEQYFGPGTRLTVT.

This chain uses TRBV7-9 with TRBJ2-1; TRBD2 matches at 14 bases. V lost 6 bases to trimming and J lost 5 bases; unmatched junction nucleotides: 12. This CDR3 region has 18 residues. Germline V lookup: CDR1 SEHNR, CDR2 FQNEAQ (reference sequence). Written as DNA, the CDR3 is TGTGCCAGCAGTTCCATGACTAGCGGGGGGGCGGGGGACAATGAGCAGTTCTTC. This translates into CASSSMTSGGAGDNEQFF.

This chain links TRBV19 with TRBJ2-1; no clear D. Trimming removed 3 bases from V and 7 bases from J, with 16 bases in between. The CDR3 is made up of 15 amino acids. Germline CDR1 and CDR2: LNHDA and SQIVND (reference sequence). The CDR3 DNA sequence: TGTGCCAGTAGTATGCAATCGAGTATGGTGAATGAGCAGTTCTTC. It yields the protein CASSMQSSMVNEQFF.

The chain links TRBV7-3 to TRBJ1-1, with TRBD1 matching over 7 bases. Germline V gene data show CDR1 as SGHTA and CDR2 as FQGTGA. The trim removed 5 bases at V and 8 bases at J, leaving 5 bases unmatched. CDR3 length: 12 residues. CDR3 bases: TGTGCCAGCAGCGCGACAGGGAACGAAGCTTTCTTT. Its protein product is CASSATGNEAFF.

This clone has only one observation. An end of the junction differs from the germline gene, which may be a read error. The J gene is TRBJ2-7, the V gene TRBV7-7; possible D gene TRBD1, 6 bases. CDR3 length: 13 amino acids. Looked up from germline, CDR1 is SSHAT and CDR2 is FNYEAQ (reference sequence). The CDR3 DNA reads TGTGCTAGCAGCACAGACAGGAACGGCGAGCAGTACTTC. Translated: CASSTDRNGEQYF.

This sequence joins TRBV7-9 and TRBJ2-1, with TRBD1 matching over 9 bases. After removal of 5 bases from V and 6 bases from J, the junction contained 8 bases not matched to a gene. Germline CDR1 reads SEHNR; CDR2 reads FQNEAQ (reference sequence). CDR3 length equals 15 residues. The CDR3 is CASSQGTGKSNEQFF. CDR3 bases: TGTGCCAGCAGCCAGGGGACAGGGAAGAGCAATGAGCAGTTCTTC.